Each of the 14 T cell receptor beta chains below was sequenced from the same sample in a study of blood T cell repertoires in COVID-19. TCRdb keeps only in-frame clones here, not all; method: immunoSEQ multiplex PCR. The table lists 90,000 or so clones, roughly nine tenths of them singletons. The material sequenced was peripheral blood. The receptors derive from a man aged 55-75 years with COVID-19, enrolled during active disease.

Ten or more counts support this clone. V is TRBV7-3 and J is TRBJ2-3, with D possibly being TRBD2 (5 bases). V was clipped by 0 bases and J by 2 bases, with 12 bases between them. Germline V gene sequence: CDR1 SGHTA, CDR2 FQGTGA. This CDR3 region has 16 residues. CDR3 region: CASSLTERQDTDTQYF. As DNA, the CDR3 is TGTGCCAGCAGCTTAACGGAGCGGCAGGACACAGATACGCAGTATTTT.

This chain's CDR3 is CASSDRLGSGNTIYF. The CDR3 DNA reads as TGTGCCAGCAGCGACAGGCTAGGCTCTGGAAACACCATATATTTT. This sequence joins TRBV7-9 and TRBJ1-3, with D maybe TRBD1 (6 bases). The V gene's germline CDR1 is SEHNR and CDR2 FQNEAQ (reference sequence). This CDR3 spans 15 amino acids. Between the trimmed V and J ends, which lost 5 bases and 0 bases, there was a span of 11 bases.

J is TRBJ2-1 and V is TRBV18; D is possibly TRBD1 (6 bases). The CDR3 sequence is 15 residues long. Trimming cost V 0 bases and J 5 bases, with 11 bases left between them. The germline V gene encodes CDR1 KGHSH and CDR2 LQKENI. CDR3 sequence (DNA): TGTGCCAGCTCACCACCTACAGGGAGCGACAATGAGCAGTTCTTC. It encodes CASSPPTGSDNEQFF.

This clone was seen a single time. The gene calls are TRBV5-1 and TRBJ1-1; weak D call: TRBD1 (6 bases). This CDR3 has 13 amino acids. The ends were cut back, 4 bases at V and 5 bases at J, with 12 bases in the middle. CDR1 and CDR2 from the germline V gene are SGHRS and YFSETQ. The chain's CDR3 is CASSEQGPTEAFF. CDR3 coding DNA: TGCGCCAGCAGCGAACAGGGACCGACTGAAGCTTTCTTT.

This sequence joins TRBV5-8 and TRBJ2-3; tentatively, D is TRBD1 (5 bases). In germline, CDR1 is SGHTS, CDR2 YDEGEE. This CDR3 comprises 15 residues. The ends were cut back, 0 bases at V and 3 bases at J, with 11 bases in the middle. CDR3 loop: CASSLGRASTDTQYF. CDR3 DNA sequence: TGTGCCAGCAGCTTGGGCAGGGCATCAACAGATACGCAGTATTTT. Looking up the rest from reference TRBV5-8 and TRBJ2-3 gives the full variable domain: EAGVTQSPTHLIKTRGQQATLRCSPISGHTSVYWYQQALGLGLQFLLWYDEGEERNRGNFPPRFSGRQFPNYSSELNVNALELEDSALYLCASSLGRASTDTQYFGPGTRLTVL.

The J gene is TRBJ2-2, the V gene TRBV29-1; 7 bases fit TRBD1. The germline V gene has CDR1 SQVTM and CDR2 ANQGSEA. The CDR3 length is 15 residues. V was pared by 2 bases and J by 1 base, with 4 bases of the junction left unmatched. The DNA of the CDR3 is TGCAGCGTTGAAAGTGGGACAGTGAACACCGGGGAGCTGTTTTTT. Protein product: CSVESGTVNTGELFF.

The J gene is TRBJ2-1, the V gene TRBV5-4; 10 bases line up with TRBD2. Germline CDR1 SGHNT, CDR2 YYREEE (reference sequence). The V and J ends lost 4 bases and 4 bases, in that order; junction bases with no gene match: 5. There are 15 residues in the CDR3. For the CDR3, the DNA is TGTGCCAGCAGCCCTAGCGGGAGTTTGTACAATGAGCAGTTCTTC. Translation gives CASSPSGSLYNEQFF.

This chain uses TRBV6-2 or TRBV6-3 with TRBJ1-2; D possibly corresponds to TRBD1 (5 bases). Trimming removed 5 bases at V and 4 bases at J, with 14 bases between. Germline V gives CDR1 MNHEY, CDR2 SVGEGT. The CDR3 runs 14 residues. The CDR3, as DNA: TGTGCCAGCAGTCGAACCACAAGGGGCTATGGCTACACCTTC. Amino acid sequence: CASSRTTRGYGYTF.

The table lists this clone with a count of one. This chain joins TRBV7-9 and TRBJ2-1; TRBD2 agrees at 11 bases. Germline assignment: CDR1 SEHNR and CDR2 FQNEAQ (reference sequence). V dropped 6 bases and J dropped 9; count of bases not matched to a gene: 4. CDR3 length: 13 residues. In DNA, the CDR3 is TGTGCCAGCAGTACTAGCGGGAGTGGTGAGCAGTTCTTC. It encodes CASSTSGSGEQFF.

V gene TRBV6-5 combines with J gene TRBJ1-6; D ambiguous. The V end was cut by 0 bases, the J end by 9 bases, with 3 bases between. Germline CDR1 MNHEY, CDR2 SVGAGI. This CDR3 spans 12 amino acids. The CDR3 bases are TGTGCCAGCAGTTACTCCGGTTCACCCCTCCACTTT. Protein product: CASSYSGSPLHF.

The chain carries TRBV3-1 (or the pseudogene TRBV3-2) and TRBJ1-6, with D maybe TRBD1 (6 bases). CDR1 is LGHDT, CDR2 YNNKEL, per germline (reference sequence). Between the trimmed V and J ends, which lost 0 bases and 1 base, there was a span of 13 bases. The CDR3 spans 18 residues. CDR3 sequence: CASSQDYREGSYNSPLHF. The CDR3 region has the DNA TGTGCCAGCAGCCAAGACTACAGGGAAGGGTCCTATAATTCACCCCTCCACTTT.

This clone was detected only a few times. The chain combines TRBV6-2 or TRBV6-3 with TRBJ1-2, with D possibly matching TRBD1 (6 bases). The CDR3 has 13 residues. CDR1 MNHEY and CDR2 SVGEGT come from the germline V gene. V lost 4 bases, J lost 8 bases, and 14 bases lay in between. CDR3 sequence: CASSLRGARGYTF. CDR3 sequence (DNA): TGTGCCAGCAGTTTGCGGGGGGCAAGGGGCTACACCTTC.

V usage is TRBV6-5 and J usage is TRBJ1-5; D gene unclear. V was pared by 7 bases and J by 0 bases, with 10 bases between. From germline, CDR1 is MNHEY and CDR2 SVGAGI. CDR3 size: 14 residues. The CDR3 DNA reads as TGTGCCAGCAAGCGACTCTATAGCAATCAGCCCCAGCATTTT. It specifies CASKRLYSNQPQHF.

The chain couples TRBV7-9 to TRBJ2-2, with 7 nucleotides matching TRBD1. V lost 4 bases, J lost 2 bases, and 4 bases stayed unmatched. This CDR3 contains 15 residues. CDR1 and CDR2 from the germline V gene are SEHNR and FQNEAQ (reference sequence). The CDR3 region is CASSSGQLNTGELFF. CDR3 DNA: TGTGCCAGCAGCTCGGGACAGCTTAACACCGGGGAGCTGTTTTTT.